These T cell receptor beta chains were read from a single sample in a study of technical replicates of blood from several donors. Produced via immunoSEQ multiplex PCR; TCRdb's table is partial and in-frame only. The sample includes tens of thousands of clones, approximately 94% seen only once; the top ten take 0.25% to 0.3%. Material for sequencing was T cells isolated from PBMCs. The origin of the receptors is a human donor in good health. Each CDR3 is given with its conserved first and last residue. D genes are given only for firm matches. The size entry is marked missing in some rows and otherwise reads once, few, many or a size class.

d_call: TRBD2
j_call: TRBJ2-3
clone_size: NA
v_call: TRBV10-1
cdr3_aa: CASSVSGGGDTQYF
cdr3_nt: TGCGCCAGCAGTGTTAGCGGGGGAGGAGATACGCAGTATTTT

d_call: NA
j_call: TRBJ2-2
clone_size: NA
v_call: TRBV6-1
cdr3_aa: CASSVERNGELFF
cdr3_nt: TGTGCCAGCAGTGTAGAGAGAAACGGGGAGCTGTTTTTT

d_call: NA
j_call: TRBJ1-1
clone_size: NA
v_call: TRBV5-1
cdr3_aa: CAQDLTTANTEAFF
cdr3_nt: TGCGCCCAAGATCTGACAACAGCGAACACTGAAGCTTTCTTT

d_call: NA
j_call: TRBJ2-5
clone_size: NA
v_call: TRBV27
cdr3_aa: CASSLRTPAETQYF
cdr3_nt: TGTGCCAGCAGTCTCAGGACACCCGCGGAGACCCAGTACTTC

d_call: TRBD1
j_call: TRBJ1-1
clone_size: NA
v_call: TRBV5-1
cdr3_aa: CASSSTGTGLQDTEAFF
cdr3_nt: TGCGCCAGCAGCTCAACCGGGACAGGGCTTCAGGACACTGAAGCTTTCTTT

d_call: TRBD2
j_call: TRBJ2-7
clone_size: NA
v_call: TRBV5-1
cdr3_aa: CASSNAGGVYEQYF
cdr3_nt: TGCGCCAGCAGCAATGCGGGAGGGGTCTACGAGCAGTACTTC

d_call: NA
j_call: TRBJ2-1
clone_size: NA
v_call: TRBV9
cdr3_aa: CASSVGVGLANEQFF
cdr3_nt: TGTGCCAGCAGCGTAGGCGTCGGGCTAGCGAATGAGCAGTTCTTC

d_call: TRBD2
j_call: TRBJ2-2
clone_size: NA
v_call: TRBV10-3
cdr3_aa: CATAGGTNTGELFF
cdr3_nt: TGTGCCACCGCGGGAGGGACGAACACCGGGGAGCTGTTTTTT

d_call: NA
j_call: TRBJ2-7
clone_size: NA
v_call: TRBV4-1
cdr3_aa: CASSQGSPEQGYYEQYF
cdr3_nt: TGCGCCAGCAGCCAAGGGAGCCCGGAGCAGGGATACTACGAGCAGTACTTC

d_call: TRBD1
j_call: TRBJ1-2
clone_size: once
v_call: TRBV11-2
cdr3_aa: CASSLVSLGTARGYTF
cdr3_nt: TGTGCCAGCAGCTTAGTCTCCCTCGGGACAGCTCGGGGCTACACCTTC

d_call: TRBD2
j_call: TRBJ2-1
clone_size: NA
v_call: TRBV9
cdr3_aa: CASSVAAGGPSEQFF
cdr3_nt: TGTGCCAGCAGCGTAGCAGCGGGAGGGCCAAGTGAGCAGTTCTTC

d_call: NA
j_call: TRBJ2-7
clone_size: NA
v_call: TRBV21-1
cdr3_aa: CASSKPDRGASGRDCEQYF
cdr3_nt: TGTGCCAGCAGCAAACCGGACAGGGGGGCTAGCGGGAGGGACTGCGAGCAGTACTTC

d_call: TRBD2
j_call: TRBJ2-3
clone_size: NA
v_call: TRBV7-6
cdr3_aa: CASSLRPSGGDTQYF
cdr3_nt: TGTGCCAGCAGCTTAAGGCCTAGCGGAGGGGATACGCAGTATTTT

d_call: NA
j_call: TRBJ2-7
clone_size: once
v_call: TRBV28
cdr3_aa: CASSFNSYEQYF
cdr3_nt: TGTGCCAGCAGTTTCAACAGCTACGAGCAGTACTTC

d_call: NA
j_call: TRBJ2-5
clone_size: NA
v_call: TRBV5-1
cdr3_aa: CASSFMETQYF
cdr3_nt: TGCGCCAGCAGCTTTATGGAGACCCAGTACTTC